Detailed here is one T cell receptor (beta chain). The antigen is unknown. This sample is part of a study of PD-L1 blockade in urothelial cancer. Between the trimmed V and J ends, which lost 0 bases and 5 bases, there was a span of 7 bases. The CDR3 is made up of 12 amino acids. Germline V gene sequence: CDR1 GTSNPN, CDR2 SVGIG (reference sequence). Sequencing was performed with immunoSEQ multiplex PCR; in TCRdb, only in-frame clones are kept and a portion is missing. The sample carries tens of thousands of clones, about four fifths recorded once. Time point denoted: pretreatment peripheral blood. Study-level points and caveats: Expansion of tumor-associated blood clones at 3 weeks was greater in durable-benefit patients.

The chain couples TRBV30 to TRBJ2-5; D gene ambiguous. This material consisted of PBMCs, taken around atezolizumab (anti-PD-L1) treatment. This TCR came from a woman aged 70-85 years with urothelial cancer. The DNA of the CDR3 is TGTGCCTGGAGTGTGACCGGGGAGACCCAGTACTTC. It is translated as CAWSVTGETQYF.